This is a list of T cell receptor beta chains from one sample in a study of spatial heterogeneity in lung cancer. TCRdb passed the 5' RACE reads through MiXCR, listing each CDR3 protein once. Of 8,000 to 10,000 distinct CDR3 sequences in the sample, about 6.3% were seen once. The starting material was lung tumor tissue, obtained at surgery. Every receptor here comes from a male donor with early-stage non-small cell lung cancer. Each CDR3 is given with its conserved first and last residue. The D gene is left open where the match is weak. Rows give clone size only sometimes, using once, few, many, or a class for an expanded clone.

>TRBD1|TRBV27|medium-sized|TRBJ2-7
CASSFGTGGDEQYF
TGTGCCAGCAGTTTCGGGACAGGGGGAGACGAGCAGTACTTC
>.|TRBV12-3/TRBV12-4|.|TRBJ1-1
CASSHRQHEAFF
TGTGCCAGCAGCCACCGACAGCATGAAGCTTTCTTT
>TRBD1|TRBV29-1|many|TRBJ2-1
CSSSQGADNEQFF
TGCAGTTCCAGTCAGGGGGCCGACAATGAGCAGTTCTTC
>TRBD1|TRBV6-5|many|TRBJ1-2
CASSSGGWYGYTF
TGTGCCAGCAGTTCAGGGGGCTGGTATGGCTACACCTTC
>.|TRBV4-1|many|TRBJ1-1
CASSQDRTERNTEAFF
TGCGCCAGCAGCCAAGACAGGACGGAGAGGAACACTGAAGCTTTCTTT
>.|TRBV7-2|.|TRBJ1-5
CASSRWGGNQPQHF
TGTGCCAGCAGCCGTTGGGGGGGCAATCAGCCCCAGCATTTT
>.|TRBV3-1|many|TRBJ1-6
CASSQTAGLNSPLHF
TGTGCCAGCAGCCAAACCGCCGGACTAAATTCACCCCTCCACTTT
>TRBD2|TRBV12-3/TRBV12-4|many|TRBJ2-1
CASSDQLAGLYNEQFF
TGTGCCAGCAGTGATCAATTAGCGGGTTTATACAATGAGCAGTTCTTC
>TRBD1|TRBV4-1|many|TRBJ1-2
CASSRSVGDRGYYGYTF
TGCGCCAGCAGCCGAAGCGTAGGGGACAGGGGATACTATGGCTACACCTTC
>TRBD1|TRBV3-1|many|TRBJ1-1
CASRGDREGVKRTEAFF
TGTGCCAGCAGAGGTGACAGGGAAGGTGTTAAGAGGACTGAAGCTTTCTTT
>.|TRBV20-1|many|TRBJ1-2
CSAPTQGNYGYTF
TGCAGTGCACCTACCCAGGGAAACTATGGCTACACCTTC
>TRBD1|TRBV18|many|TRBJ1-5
CASSPPRQGDQPQHF
TGTGCCAGCTCACCACCCCGCCAGGGGGATCAGCCCCAGCATTTT
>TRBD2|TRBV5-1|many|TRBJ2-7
CASSQEGPSGGFSYEQYF
TGCGCCAGCAGCCAAGAGGGTCCTAGCGGGGGATTCTCCTACGAGCAGTACTTC
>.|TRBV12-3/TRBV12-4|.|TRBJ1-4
CASSLPQGIRTNEKLFF
TGTGCCAGCAGTCTACCCCAGGGCATCAGGACTAATGAAAAACTGTTTTTT
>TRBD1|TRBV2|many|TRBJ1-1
CASSDRQGGNTEAFF
TGTGCCAGCAGTGACCGACAGGGTGGGAACACTGAAGCTTTCTTT
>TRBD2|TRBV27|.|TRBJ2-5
CASSPRLAGRETQYF
TGTGCCAGCAGTCCAAGACTAGCGGGAAGGGAGACCCAGTACTTC
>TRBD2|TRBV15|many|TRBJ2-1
CATSRELAGAGEQFF
TGTGCCACCAGCAGAGAACTAGCGGGAGCTGGTGAGCAGTTCTTC